The clone carrying this TCR beta chain was seen more than once but under ten times. This record belongs to a study of T cell changes during pregnancy in multiple sclerosis. This CDR3 region has 10 residues. Germline loops: CDR1 GTSNPN, CDR2 SVGIG (reference sequence). With 5 bases removed from V and 8 bases from J, the gap between germline ends came to 9 bases. Method: immunoSEQ multiplex PCR; TCRdb's copy keeps in-frame clones and lacks some. Counted here are fewer than 65,000 clones, more than 85% occurring once; the ten biggest clones make up 0.35% to 0.45%. V is TRBV30 and J is TRBJ1-1; D unresolved. The sample in question was CD4+ T cells from peripheral blood mononuclear cells, obtained after pregnancy. The receptor was isolated from a female donor with multiple sclerosis, enrolled in a pregnancy study. The CDR3 loop is CAWHQVEAFF. The CDR3 DNA is TGTGCCTGGCATCAGGTCGAAGCTTTCTTT.